A selection of T cell receptor beta chains follows, all from one sample in a study of T-cell memory formation after mild COVID-19. MiXCR, applied by TCRdb to the 5' RACE reads, yields one record per CDR3 protein. The table has nearly 200,000 distinct CDR3 sequences, 18% seen once. Sequencing input: PBMCs or a T cell subset sorted from them (not recorded which). These TCRs come from an adult woman who had mild COVID-19 (a few samples of this study predate the infection). Cell type and time point are not known. Each CDR3 is given with its conserved first and last residue. Each record gives: V gene, D gene, J gene, clone size, CDR3 protein, CDR3 DNA. The D gene is left open where the match is weak. Some rows have no size entry. The others give once, few or many, or a class for an expanded clone.

v_gene: TRBV5-1
d_gene: .
j_gene: TRBJ2-1
abundance: once
CDR3aa: CASSFGSYSYNEQFF
CDR3nt: TGCGCCAGCAGCTTCGGCTCCTACTCCTACAATGAGCAGTTCTTC

v_gene: TRBV7-2
d_gene: .
j_gene: TRBJ1-5
abundance: few
CDR3aa: CASSLSSGAGNQPQHF
CDR3nt: TGTGCCAGCAGCTTAAGCTCGGGCGCCGGCAATCAGCCCCAGCATTTT

v_gene: TRBV11-3
d_gene: .
j_gene: TRBJ2-7
abundance: .
CDR3aa: CARGIRSSYEQYF
CDR3nt: TGTGCCAGAGGGATACGAAGTTCCTACGAGCAGTACTTC

v_gene: TRBV5-1
d_gene: .
j_gene: TRBJ2-5
abundance: .
CDR3aa: CASTQGGPSQETQYF
CDR3nt: TGCGCCAGCACCCAGGGTGGCCCCTCTCAAGAGACCCAGTACTTC

v_gene: TRBV18
d_gene: .
j_gene: TRBJ1-1
abundance: many
CDR3aa: CASSPEQGKNTEAFF
CDR3nt: TGTGCCAGCTCACCAGAGCAGGGCAAGAACACTGAAGCTTTCTTT

v_gene: TRBV5-1
d_gene: .
j_gene: TRBJ2-1
abundance: few
CDR3aa: CASSLFVADNEQFF
CDR3nt: TGCGCCAGCAGCTTGTTTGTAGCGGACAATGAGCAGTTCTTC

v_gene: TRBV5-1
d_gene: TRBD1
j_gene: TRBJ1-1
abundance: .
CDR3aa: CASSPGTGGLNTEAFF
CDR3nt: TGCGCCAGCAGCCCAGGGACAGGGGGCTTGAACACTGAAGCTTTCTTT

v_gene: TRBV7-9
d_gene: .
j_gene: TRBJ1-2
abundance: .
CDR3aa: CASSPHGDYGYTF
CDR3nt: TGTGCCAGCAGCCCCCACGGGGACTATGGCTACACCTTC

v_gene: TRBV20-1
d_gene: .
j_gene: TRBJ2-3
abundance: .
CDR3aa: CSASLPRDTQYF
CDR3nt: TGCAGTGCTAGTCTCCCGCGAGATACGCAGTATTTT

v_gene: TRBV29-1
d_gene: TRBD1
j_gene: TRBJ2-1
abundance: .
CDR3aa: CSVLQGARTYNEQFF
CDR3nt: TGCAGCGTTTTACAGGGGGCTCGAACCTACAATGAGCAGTTCTTC

v_gene: TRBV6-6
d_gene: .
j_gene: TRBJ1-5
abundance: many
CDR3aa: CASTPNSNQPQHF
CDR3nt: TGTGCCAGCACCCCGAATAGCAATCAGCCCCAGCATTTT

v_gene: TRBV6-5
d_gene: .
j_gene: TRBJ2-1
abundance: once
CDR3aa: CASSYSAHIRDNEQFF
CDR3nt: TGTGCCAGCAGTTACAGTGCCCACATCAGGGACAATGAGCAGTTCTTC

v_gene: TRBV12-3/TRBV12-4
d_gene: TRBD1
j_gene: TRBJ1-1
abundance: .
CDR3aa: CASSVRQGVPEAFF
CDR3nt: TGTGCCAGCAGTGTTCGACAGGGGGTCCCTGAAGCTTTCTTT

v_gene: TRBV12-3/TRBV12-4
d_gene: .
j_gene: TRBJ1-6
abundance: few
CDR3aa: CASRQGSYNSPLHF
CDR3nt: TGTGCCAGCAGGCAAGGCTCCTATAATTCACCCCTCCACTTT

v_gene: TRBV7-3
d_gene: .
j_gene: TRBJ2-2
abundance: few
CDR3aa: CASSLNSATGELFF
CDR3nt: TGTGCCAGCAGCTTAAACTCAGCCACCGGGGAGCTGTTTTTT

v_gene: TRBV2
d_gene: TRBD2
j_gene: TRBJ2-1
abundance: few
CDR3aa: CASSVLAGLISIDEQFF
CDR3nt: TGTGCCAGCAGTGTACTAGCGGGGTTAATAAGTATCGATGAGCAGTTCTTC

v_gene: TRBV2
d_gene: .
j_gene: TRBJ1-1
abundance: few
CDR3aa: CASSPLKVAFF
CDR3nt: TGTGCCAGCAGTCCCCTCAAGGTAGCTTTCTTT

v_gene: TRBV29-1
d_gene: .
j_gene: TRBJ1-1
abundance: .
CDR3aa: CSGLDSSQDTEAFF
CDR3nt: TGCAGCGGACTGGACAGCTCTCAGGACACTGAAGCTTTCTTT

v_gene: TRBV28
d_gene: .
j_gene: TRBJ2-7
abundance: few
CDR3aa: CATLDTAYEQYF
CDR3nt: TGTGCCACCTTGGACACCGCCTACGAGCAGTACTTC

v_gene: TRBV5-1
d_gene: .
j_gene: TRBJ2-2
abundance: few
CDR3aa: CASSLQDTGELFF
CDR3nt: TGCGCCAGCAGCTTGCAGGACACCGGGGAGCTGTTTTTT

v_gene: TRBV5-5
d_gene: .
j_gene: TRBJ2-1
abundance: .
CDR3aa: CASSSAKQSRSSYNEQFF
CDR3nt: TGTGCCAGCAGCTCCGCGAAACAGAGTAGGAGCTCCTACAATGAGCAGTTCTTC

v_gene: TRBV7-9
d_gene: .
j_gene: TRBJ2-3
abundance: .
CDR3aa: CASSLGDAAGDTQYF
CDR3nt: TGTGCCAGCAGCTTAGGGGACGCAGCGGGAGATACGCAGTATTTT

v_gene: TRBV6-2/TRBV6-3
d_gene: .
j_gene: TRBJ1-4
abundance: few
CDR3aa: CASSSVLRSEKLFF
CDR3nt: TGTGCCAGCAGTTCGGTCCTAAGGAGTGAAAAACTGTTTTTT

v_gene: TRBV12-3/TRBV12-4
d_gene: .
j_gene: TRBJ1-1
abundance: .
CDR3aa: CASRGGRRMGTEAFF
CDR3nt: TGTGCCAGCAGGGGGGGTAGGAGGATGGGCACTGAAGCTTTCTTT

v_gene: TRBV6-2/TRBV6-3
d_gene: .
j_gene: TRBJ1-2
abundance: few
CDR3aa: CASSYGSRLGGYTF
CDR3nt: TGTGCCAGCAGTTACGGGTCCAGGCTGGGTGGCTACACCTTC

v_gene: TRBV12-3/TRBV12-4
d_gene: .
j_gene: TRBJ2-7
abundance: .
CDR3aa: CASSLPGTEQYF
CDR3nt: TGTGCCAGCAGTTTACCCGGGACCGAGCAGTACTTC

v_gene: TRBV9
d_gene: .
j_gene: TRBJ2-7
abundance: many
CDR3aa: CASSVEPKGSEQYF
CDR3nt: TGTGCCAGCAGCGTAGAACCCAAGGGGTCCGAGCAGTACTTC

v_gene: TRBV5-4
d_gene: TRBD2
j_gene: TRBJ2-1
abundance: many
CDR3aa: CASNGLAGPLNEQFF
CDR3nt: TGTGCCAGCAATGGGCTAGCGGGGCCTCTCAATGAGCAGTTCTTC

v_gene: TRBV7-9
d_gene: .
j_gene: TRBJ2-1
abundance: few
CDR3aa: CASSRRHRTSLGFF
CDR3nt: TGTGCCAGCAGCCGCAGACATAGGACTTCACTCGGGTTCTTC

v_gene: TRBV9
d_gene: .
j_gene: TRBJ2-5
abundance: once
CDR3aa: CASSPYGGGQETQYF
CDR3nt: TGTGCCAGCAGCCCATATGGGGGGGGGCAGGAGACCCAGTACTTC

v_gene: TRBV25-1
d_gene: .
j_gene: TRBJ1-6
abundance: .
CDR3aa: CASSQPNSPLHF
CDR3nt: TGTGCCAGCAGTCAACCCAATTCACCCCTCCACTTT

v_gene: TRBV20-1
d_gene: TRBD1
j_gene: TRBJ1-5
abundance: .
CDR3aa: CSARVAGGNQPQHF
CDR3nt: TGCAGTGCTAGAGTGGCAGGGGGGAATCAGCCCCAGCATTTT

v_gene: TRBV9
d_gene: TRBD2
j_gene: TRBJ2-1
abundance: .
CDR3aa: CASSVFSGGLQFF
CDR3nt: TGTGCCAGCAGCGTGTTTAGCGGGGGACTGCAGTTCTTC

v_gene: TRBV5-1
d_gene: .
j_gene: TRBJ1-1
abundance: many
CDR3aa: CASSLAGQTNTEAFF
CDR3nt: TGCGCCAGCAGCTTGGCAGGACAGACGAACACTGAAGCTTTCTTT

v_gene: TRBV20-1
d_gene: TRBD2
j_gene: TRBJ2-1
abundance: few
CDR3aa: CSAVSSGRAREQFF
CDR3nt: TGCAGTGCTGTGTCTAGCGGGAGGGCGCGAGAGCAGTTCTTC

v_gene: TRBV11-2
d_gene: .
j_gene: TRBJ2-3
abundance: .
CDR3aa: CASSLLGGRGTDTQYF
CDR3nt: TGTGCCAGCAGCTTATTGGGGGGGCGCGGGACAGATACGCAGTATTTT

v_gene: TRBV5-6
d_gene: TRBD1
j_gene: TRBJ1-5
abundance: few
CDR3aa: CASSSGDRRQPQHF
CDR3nt: TGTGCCAGCAGCTCCGGGGACAGGAGACAGCCCCAGCATTTT

v_gene: TRBV3-1
d_gene: .
j_gene: TRBJ1-6
abundance: few
CDR3aa: CASSPTVDSPLHF
CDR3nt: TGTGCCAGCAGCCCAACAGTGGATTCACCCCTCCACTTT

v_gene: TRBV5-1
d_gene: .
j_gene: TRBJ1-1
abundance: few
CDR3aa: CASSYDSRYEAFF
CDR3nt: TGCGCCAGCAGTTACGACAGTCGGTATGAAGCTTTCTTT

v_gene: TRBV3-1
d_gene: .
j_gene: TRBJ1-3
abundance: many
CDR3aa: CASSPSQVGSGNTIYF
CDR3nt: TGTGCCAGCAGCCCGTCTCAGGTTGGGTCTGGAAACACCATATATTTT

v_gene: TRBV25-1
d_gene: .
j_gene: TRBJ1-2
abundance: few
CDR3aa: CASSGLRGSDYGYTF
CDR3nt: TGTGCCAGCAGTGGCCTTAGGGGATCCGACTATGGCTACACCTTC

v_gene: TRBV12-3/TRBV12-4
d_gene: .
j_gene: TRBJ1-4
abundance: .
CDR3aa: CASSLTNEKLFF
CDR3nt: TGTGCCAGCAGTTTAACTAATGAAAAACTGTTTTTT

v_gene: TRBV25-1
d_gene: .
j_gene: TRBJ2-7
abundance: many
CDR3aa: CASSEYGGSYEQYF
CDR3nt: TGTGCCAGCAGTGAATATGGGGGCTCCTACGAGCAGTACTTC

v_gene: TRBV12-3/TRBV12-4
d_gene: TRBD2
j_gene: TRBJ2-7
abundance: many
CDR3aa: CASRGGLAGEQYF
CDR3nt: TGTGCCAGCAGAGGCGGACTAGCCGGCGAGCAGTACTTC

v_gene: TRBV4-1
d_gene: .
j_gene: TRBJ2-5
abundance: few
CDR3aa: CASSLGGPSKETQYF
CDR3nt: TGCGCCAGCAGCCTCGGGGGGCCTTCCAAAGAGACCCAGTACTTC

v_gene: TRBV27
d_gene: .
j_gene: TRBJ2-4
abundance: few
CDR3aa: CASSLSKLGISANIQYF
CDR3nt: TGTGCCAGCAGTTTATCGAAGTTAGGAATATCCGCAAACATTCAGTACTTC